Presented here are 32 T cell receptor beta chains from one specimen sequenced in a study of beta chain features in type 1 diabetes. TCRB transcripts that were expressed got sequenced, as all of the isolated RNA had been reverse transcribed. The assay was immunoSEQ multiplex PCR, and TCRdb's table has in-frame clones only and misses some. The sample includes 900,000 or so clones, roughly 17% of them seen just once. The sequencing sample was made of naive CD4+ T cells from blood. The source is a woman aged 18-29 years in good health.

Of note for this clone: Other DNA sequences within the sample encode an identical CDR3. This chain joins TRBV18 and TRBJ2-7; TRBD2 matches 13 bases. With V trimmed by 2 bases and J by 6 bases, 4 bases remained unmatched. Germline V gives CDR1 KGHSH, CDR2 LQKENI. CDR3 size: 15 residues. CDR3 loop: CASSPGTSGRAEQYF. The CDR3, as DNA: TGTGCCAGCTCACCAGGAACTAGCGGGAGGGCCGAGCAGTACTTC.

There are a few counts of this clone. V usage is TRBV5-1 and J usage is TRBJ2-4, with D tentatively TRBD2 (5 bases). Trimming stripped 4 bases from V and 8 bases from J, with 19 bases between. Per the germline V gene, CDR1 is SGHRS and CDR2 is YFSETQ. The CDR3 spans 15 residues. CDR3 in DNA: TGCGCCAGCAGCATCGGGAATATAGTGCGCGACATTCAGTACTTC. Translating gives CASSIGNIVRDIQYF. Supplemented by reference TRBV5-1 and TRBJ2-4, the full variable domain reads KAGVTQTPRYLIKTRGQQVTLSCSPISGHRSVSWYQQTPGQGLQFLFEYFSETQRNKGNFPGRFSGRQFSNSRSEMNVSTLELGDSALYLCASSIGNIVRDIQYFGAGTRLSVL.

Concerning this clone: The limits of the CDR3 on the DNA are not certain, so only TCRdb's listed CDR3 is given. This chain joins TRBV11-2 and TRBJ2-2; the table's TRBD2 call for D was not verified on the DNA. Germline V gene lookup returns CDR1 SGHAT and CDR2 FQNNGV. The CDR3 sequence runs 13 residues, both termini included. The CDR3 spells CASRPNSPGSCFF.

The chain combines TRBV28 with TRBJ2-5; 7 nucleotides agree with TRBD2. Trimming cost V 3 bases and J 5 bases; bases outside gene matches: 12. The V gene's germline CDR1 is MDHEN and CDR2 SYDVKM. CDR3 length: 16 amino acids. The CDR3 region has the DNA TGTGCCAGCAGTTTTTTAGGTGGGAGGGCCGAGGAGACCCAGTACTTC. This codes for CASSFLGGRAEETQYF.

Turning to this clone: Other DNA sequences of this sample code for an identical CDR3. The chain links TRBV5-1 to TRBJ1-1; D gene unclear. The length of the CDR3 is 13 residues. Looked up from germline, CDR1 is SGHRS and CDR2 is YFSETQ. Between the trimmed V and J ends, which lost 0 bases and 1 base, there was a span of 4 bases. CDR3 sequence (DNA): TGCGCCAGCAGCTTGGGTGCGAACACTGAAGCTTTCTTT. This encodes CASSLGANTEAFF.

The sample holds a few counts of this clone. The chain has TRBV27 and TRBJ2-5; D unclear. CDR3 length: 13 residues. The germline CDR1 and CDR2 sequences are MNHEY and SMNVEV (reference sequence). V dropped 5 bases and J dropped 5 bases, with 12 bases sitting between them. The CDR3 here is CASSKRLLETQYF. The CDR3 DNA reads as TGTGCCAGCAGTAAGAGGTTGTTGGAGACCCAGTACTTC.

This clone has just one count. V and J are TRBV27 and TRBJ2-2; TRBD1 agrees at 7 bases. CDR3 length equals 15 residues. The junction had 10 bases not matched to a gene; V was cut back by 5 bases and J by 7 bases. The germline V gene has CDR1 MNHEY and CDR2 SMNVEV (reference sequence). Here the CDR3 DNA reads TGTGCCAGCAGTAAACGACAGGGTGGGAACGGGGAGCTGTTTTTT. Encoded protein: CASSKRQGGNGELFF.

Only a few counts were recorded for this clone. J is TRBJ2-7 and V is TRBV23-1, with no clear D. TRBV23-1 is sorted into the ORF group, with uncertain function. The CDR3 has 13 residues. V lost 6 bases, J lost 4 bases, and 13 bases lay in between. CDR3 DNA: TGCGCCAGCAGCCCTAACCTTCAGTACGAGCAGTACTTC. This sequence encodes CASSPNLQYEQYF.

This chain uses TRBV18 with TRBJ2-1; 9 positions agree with TRBD2. The length of the CDR3 is 14 residues. Unmatched junction bases numbered 4, after V lost 3 bases and J lost 7 bases. Per the germline V gene, CDR1 is KGHSH and CDR2 is LQKENI. CDR3 bases: TGTGCCAGCTCACCTCCTAGCGGGAATAATGAGCAGTTCTTC. Translation gives CASSPPSGNNEQFF.

This clone was recorded a few times. Here the CDR3 reads CSAGQGRSQPQHF. For the CDR3, the DNA is TGCAGCGCCGGACAGGGTCGTAGTCAGCCCCAGCATTTT. This chain joins TRBV29-1 and TRBJ1-5; 8 bases map to TRBD1. The germline V gene encodes CDR1 SQVTM and CDR2 ANQGSEA. CDR3 size: 13 residues. The trim removed 7 bases at V and 6 bases at J, leaving 8 bases unmatched.

This clone was picked up a small number of times. Within the sample, other DNA sequences also encode this same CDR3. This rearrangement joins TRBV18 to TRBJ2-5; D possibly matches TRBD1 or TRBD2 (6 bases each). Per the germline V gene, CDR1 is KGHSH and CDR2 is LQKENI. The V and J ends lost 3 bases and 3 bases respectively, with 8 bases between them. This CDR3 spans 13 amino acids. The DNA of the CDR3 is TGTGCCAGCTCACCCGGGGGCGAAGAGACCCAGTACTTC. Translating it yields CASSPGGEETQYF.

The rearrangement joins TRBV9 to TRBJ1-4; D call uncertain. In germline, CDR1 is SGDLS, CDR2 YYNGEE. The CDR3 loop spans 13 amino acids. V gave up 3 bases and J gave up 5 bases, with 8 bases separating them. The CDR3 here is CASSDRTNEKLFF. In nucleotides, the CDR3 is TGTGCCAGCAGCGATCGGACGAATGAAAAACTGTTTTTT. Complete variable domain (other parts from reference TRBV9 and TRBJ1-4): DSGVTQTPKHLITATGQRVTLRCSPRSGDLSVYWYQQSLDQGLQFLIQYYNGEERAKGNILERFSAQQFPDLHSELNLSSLELGDSALYFCASSDRTNEKLFFGSGTQLSVL.

This clone turned up a few times. The chain carries TRBV28 and TRBJ2-3; no clear D. Germline lookup yields CDR1 MDHEN and CDR2 SYDVKM. The CDR3 covers 13 residues. Trimming left V 9 bases short and J 1 base short, with 11 bases between. The chain's CDR3 is CASYGSGTDTQYF. DNA for the CDR3: TGTGCCAGTTACGGGTCAGGCACAGATACGCAGTATTTT. Full variable domain (missing parts from reference TRBV28 and TRBJ2-3): DVKVTQSSRYLVKRTGEKVFLECVQDMDHENMFWYRQDPGLGLRLIYFSYDVKMKEKGDIPEGYSVSREKKERFSLILESASTNQTSMYLCASYGSGTDTQYFGPGTRLTVL.

This rearrangement joins TRBV29-1 to TRBJ1-1; D possibly corresponds to TRBD1 (6 bases). Trimming removed 7 bases at V and 6 bases at J, with 9 bases between. Per the germline V gene, CDR1 is SQVTM and CDR2 is ANQGSEA. This CDR3 has 10 amino acids. The CDR3: CSARTAEAFF. As DNA, the CDR3 is TGCAGCGCCCGGACAGCTGAAGCTTTCTTT. The complete variable domain, with remaining parts taken from reference TRBV29-1 and TRBJ1-1, reads SAVISQKPSRDICQRGTSLTIQCQVDSQVTMMFWYRQQPGQSLTLIATANQGSEATYESGFVIDKFPISRPNLTFSTLTVSNMSPEDSSIYLCSARTAEAFFGQGTRLTVV.

V usage is TRBV5-1 and J usage is TRBJ2-1; 8 bases match TRBD2. Germline trimming cut 3 bases from V and 9 bases from J; bases unmatched to any gene: 11. Looked up from germline, CDR1 is SGHRS and CDR2 is YFSETQ. The CDR3 length is 15 residues. The CDR3 sequence is CASSSGTSPAGEQFF. CDR3 DNA: TGCGCCAGCAGCTCCGGGACTAGTCCCGCGGGTGAGCAGTTCTTC.

This clone was counted only a few times. The chain links TRBV19 to TRBJ1-5; 10 bases fit TRBD1. The CDR3 has 15 amino acids. The junction had 9 bases not matched to a gene; V was cut back by 8 bases and J by 5 bases. Germline loops: CDR1 LNHDA, CDR2 SQIVND (reference sequence). CDR3 loop: CASGRRDRGYQPQHF. The DNA of the CDR3 is TGTGCCAGTGGGCGCAGGGACAGGGGCTATCAGCCCCAGCATTTT. Combining the CDR3 with reference TRBV19 and TRBJ1-5 gives the whole variable domain DGGITQSPKYLFRKEGQNVTLSCEQNLNHDAMYWYRQDPGQGLRLIYYSQIVNDFQKGDIAEGYSVSREKKESFPLTVTSAQKNPTAFYLCASGRRDRGYQPQHFGDGTRLSIL.

The rearrangement joins TRBV28 to TRBJ2-3; 7 nucleotides align to TRBD1. V was pared by 6 bases and J by 3 bases, with 6 bases of the junction left unmatched. The CDR3 runs 14 residues. The germline gives CDR1 MDHEN, CDR2 SYDVKM. This CDR3 is CASRLTGRTDTQYF. CDR3 DNA: TGTGCCAGCAGGTTGACAGGGAGAACAGATACGCAGTATTTT.

This clone has a handful of counts. The genes are TRBV23-1 and TRBJ2-7; a possible D gene is TRBD1 (6 bases). TRBV23-1 is an ORF, and what it does is uncertain. The CDR3 length is 12 residues. V dropped 3 bases and J dropped 7 bases, with 10 bases sitting between them. The CDR3 spells CASSQGAREQYF. The CDR3 DNA reads TGCGCCAGCAGTCAGGGGGCGCGAGAGCAGTACTTC.

The J gene is TRBJ2-2, the V gene TRBV28, with D maybe TRBD2 (5 bases). The CDR3 has 12 amino acids. CDR1 is MDHEN and CDR2 is SYDVKM in the germline V gene. V was trimmed by 11 bases and J by 7 bases, leaving 14 bases between them. The CDR3 DNA reads TGTGCCCTACGGGCAAGCGGCGGGGAGCTGTTTTTT. Its translation is CALRASGGELFF.

The sample holds one count of this clone. The chain combines TRBV28 with TRBJ1-5; D perhaps matches TRBD1 (6 bases). V shed 9 bases and J shed 2 bases, with 17 bases lying between them. CDR1 is MDHEN and CDR2 is SYDVKM in the germline V gene. This CDR3 has 15 residues. The CDR3 protein is CASTGPGTGNQPQHF. DNA of the CDR3: TGTGCCAGTACAGGGCCGGGTACGGGCAATCAGCCCCAGCATTTT. The whole variable domain, remainder taken from reference TRBV28 and TRBJ1-5, is DVKVTQSSRYLVKRTGEKVFLECVQDMDHENMFWYRQDPGLGLRLIYFSYDVKMKEKGDIPEGYSVSREKKERFSLILESASTNQTSMYLCASTGPGTGNQPQHFGDGTRLSIL.

The rearrangement links TRBV4-3 to TRBJ2-7; a weak D match, TRBD2 (5 bases). The CDR3 has 16 amino acids. Looked up from germline, CDR1 is LGHNA and CDR2 is YSLEER. The V end lost 0 bases, the J end lost 2 bases, and 14 bases lay between the germline ends. This CDR3 is CASSQDSGNRPYEQYF. The CDR3 DNA follows: TGCGCCAGCAGCCAAGACTCGGGGAATCGCCCCTACGAGCAGTACTTC.

This chain connects TRBV7-9 to TRBJ2-7; D perhaps matches TRBD1 (6 bases). Trimming removed 3 bases from V and 6 bases from J, with 15 bases in between. Germline V gene lookup returns CDR1 SEHNR and CDR2 FQNEAQ (reference sequence). The length of the CDR3 is 14 residues. The CDR3 reads CASSFRPDRSEQYF. CDR3 DNA sequence: TGTGCCAGCAGCTTTAGACCCGACAGGTCCGAGCAGTACTTC.

The rearrangement uses TRBV6-6 and TRBJ2-2; possible D gene TRBD2, 6 bases. CDR3 size: 14 residues. V lost 7 bases, J lost 1 base, and 10 bases lay in between. The germline gives CDR1 MNHNY, CDR2 SVGAGI (reference sequence). This chain's CDR3 is CASNKGGNTGELFF. CDR3 in DNA: TGTGCCAGCAATAAGGGAGGGAACACCGGGGAGCTGTTTTTT.

This clone was picked up a small number of times. J is TRBJ2-3 and V is TRBV7-8; 9 nucleotides line up with TRBD2. Trimming removed 5 bases from V and 12 bases from J; junction bases left unmatched: 9. The CDR3 is 13 amino acids. Germline V CDR1 and CDR2: SGHVS, FQNEAQ. CDR3 in DNA: TGTGCCAGCAGCGAGGTTCTAGCGGGGAGACAGTATTTT. It encodes CASSEVLAGRQYF.

The CDR3 sequence is CASSFWGGLENEQFF. CDR3 nucleotides: TGTGCCAGCAGTTTTTGGGGGGGTTTGGAAAATGAGCAGTTCTTC. The chain is built from TRBV28 and TRBJ2-1; 7 positions match TRBD2. In germline, CDR1 is MDHEN, CDR2 SYDVKM. The CDR3 is 15 residues long. With 3 bases clipped from V and 7 bases from J, the junction kept 9 bases outside the gene matches.

This clone was seen a handful of times. V and J are TRBV7-2 and TRBJ2-5; 10 nucleotides align to TRBD1. Per the germline V gene, CDR1 is SGHTA and CDR2 is FQGNSA. This CDR3 region has 14 residues. Losses at the gene ends were 5 bases for V and 4 bases for J; bases not matched to a gene: 4. The CDR3 loop reads CASSKRQGAETQYF. CDR3 nucleotide sequence: TGTGCCAGCAGCAAAAGACAGGGGGCAGAGACCCAGTACTTC.

The V gene is TRBV7-6, the J gene TRBJ2-7; perhaps TRBD1 as D (6 bases). Trimming removed 2 bases at V and 6 bases at J, with 26 bases between. This CDR3 region has 18 residues. CDR1 is SGHVS and CDR2 is FNYEAQ in the germline V gene. In nucleotides, the CDR3 is TGTGCCAGCAGCTTACGCCCCCCCCTCGGGACAAGATCCCTCGAGCAGTACTTC. Translated, it gives CASSLRPPLGTRSLEQYF.

A word on this clone: One end of the junction is discordant with germline, which a read error may explain. This chain links TRBV4-2 with TRBJ1-4; the D gene is possibly TRBD1 (6 bases). The V gene's germline CDR1 is LGHNA and CDR2 YNFKEQ. CDR3 length: 14 amino acids. The CDR3 DNA sequence: TGTGCCAGCAGGCAAGGGGGTTGGGGTGAAAAACTGTTTTTT. This gives the protein CASRQGGWGEKLFF.

This clone was detected only a few times. Within the sample, other DNA sequences also encode this same CDR3. The J gene is TRBJ2-1, the V gene TRBV18; D gene unclear. From germline, CDR1 is KGHSH and CDR2 LQKENI. V was trimmed by 3 bases and J by 4 bases, leaving 7 bases between them. CDR3 length: 13 amino acids. The CDR3 here is CASSPTVYNEQFF. Written as DNA, the CDR3 is TGTGCCAGCTCACCGACGGTATACAATGAGCAGTTCTTC.

In its sample, this clone was seen a few times. V usage is TRBV10-3 and J usage is TRBJ1-1, with D tentatively TRBD1 (5 bases). Germline V CDR1 and CDR2: ENHRY, SYGVKD. Deletions cut 6 bases from V and 4 bases from J, with 18 bases between. CDR3 size: 15 residues. The CDR3 spells CAISSQDGDLTEAFF. DNA for the CDR3: TGTGCCATCAGCTCGCAGGATGGGGACCTCACTGAAGCTTTCTTT.

The chain recombines TRBV5-4 with TRBJ2-3; D uncertain. This CDR3 comprises 14 residues. V shed 2 bases and J shed 5 bases, with 12 bases lying between them. In germline, CDR1 is SGHNT, CDR2 YYREEE (reference sequence). The CDR3 region is CASSFPGRGDTQYF. As DNA, the CDR3 is TGTGCCAGCAGCTTTCCTGGCCGAGGAGATACGCAGTATTTT.

The rearrangement uses TRBV2 and TRBJ2-5; 8 bases map to TRBD2. V trimming: 2 bases; J trimming: 1 base; junction bases outside the gene matches: 9. This CDR3 contains 17 residues. The germline V gene has CDR1 SNHLY and CDR2 FYNNEI. The DNA of the CDR3 is TGTGCCAGCAGTGAAAGCTCGGGGGGGAGGCCCCAAGAGACCCAGTACTTC. It encodes CASSESSGGRPQETQYF.